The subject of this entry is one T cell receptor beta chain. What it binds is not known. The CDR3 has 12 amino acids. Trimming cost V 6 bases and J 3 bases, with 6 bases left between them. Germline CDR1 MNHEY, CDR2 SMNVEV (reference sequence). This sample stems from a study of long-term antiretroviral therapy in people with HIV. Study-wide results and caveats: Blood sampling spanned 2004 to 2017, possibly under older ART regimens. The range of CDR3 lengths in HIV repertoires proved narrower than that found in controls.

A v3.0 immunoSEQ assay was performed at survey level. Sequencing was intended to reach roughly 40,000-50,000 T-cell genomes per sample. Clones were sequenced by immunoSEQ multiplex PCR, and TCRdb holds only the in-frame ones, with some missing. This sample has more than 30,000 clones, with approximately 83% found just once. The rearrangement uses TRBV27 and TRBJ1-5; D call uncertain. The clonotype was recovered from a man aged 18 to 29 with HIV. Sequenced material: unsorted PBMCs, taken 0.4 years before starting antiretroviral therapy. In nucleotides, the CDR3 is TGTGCCAGCAGCCCAATCAATCAGCCCCAGCATTTT. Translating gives CASSPINQPQHF.